The rows below give T cell receptor beta chains drawn from one sample of a study of T cells in localized non-small cell lung cancer. Profiled with immunoSEQ multiplex PCR; TCRdb holds only in-frame clones, not every one. Here the sample spans around 25,000 clones, about nine tenths being singletons. The material sequenced was peripheral blood, taken before any cancer treatment. These receptors all stem from a man aged 40 to 75 with stage I squamous cell lung carcinoma. Each CDR3 is given with its conserved first and last residue. D genes are given only for firm matches. Where a row states a size, it is once, few, many or the class of an expanded clone; other rows omit it.

d_gene: TRBD1
v_gene: TRBV5-5
abundance: once
j_gene: TRBJ1-5
CDR3aa: CASSSGQGLSNQPQHF
CDR3nt: TGTGCCAGCAGCTCCGGACAGGGCTTAAGCAATCAGCCCCAGCATTTT

d_gene: TRBD1
v_gene: TRBV7-8
abundance: .
j_gene: TRBJ2-5
CDR3aa: CASSPLIQGAGETQYF
CDR3nt: TGTGCCAGCAGCCCTCTCATACAGGGGGCGGGAGAGACCCAGTACTTC

d_gene: .
v_gene: TRBV7-8
abundance: .
j_gene: TRBJ1-5
CDR3aa: CASSLARVYQPQHF
CDR3nt: TGTGCCAGCAGCTTAGCACGGGTTTATCAGCCCCAGCATTTT

d_gene: TRBD1
v_gene: TRBV10-3
abundance: .
j_gene: TRBJ1-2
CDR3aa: CATRDSNYGYTF
CDR3nt: TGTGCCACCCGGGACAGCAACTATGGCTACACCTTC

d_gene: TRBD1
v_gene: TRBV11-3
abundance: .
j_gene: TRBJ2-3
CDR3aa: CASSPPGTGLDTQYF
CDR3nt: TGTGCCAGCAGCCCCCCCGGGACAGGGTTAGATACGCAGTATTTT

d_gene: .
v_gene: TRBV5-1
abundance: .
j_gene: TRBJ1-2
CDR3aa: CASSLGAKGYTF
CDR3nt: TGCGCCAGCAGCTTGGGGGCAAAGGGCTACACCTTC

d_gene: .
v_gene: TRBV14
abundance: .
j_gene: TRBJ2-5
CDR3aa: CASSQAGAGAEGHQETQYF
CDR3nt: TGTGCCAGCAGCCAAGCGGGGGCGGGGGCTGAAGGGCACCAAGAGACCCAGTACTTC

d_gene: .
v_gene: TRBV30
abundance: few
j_gene: TRBJ2-2
CDR3aa: CAWISGVDTGELFF
CDR3nt: TGTGCCTGGATTAGCGGTGTAGACACCGGGGAGCTGTTTTTT

d_gene: TRBD2
v_gene: TRBV4-3
abundance: .
j_gene: TRBJ2-1
CDR3aa: CASSQERLAGAYNEQFF
CDR3nt: TGCGCCAGCAGCCAAGAAAGGCTAGCGGGGGCTTACAATGAGCAGTTCTTC

d_gene: TRBD1
v_gene: TRBV27
abundance: .
j_gene: TRBJ1-4
CDR3aa: CASSYQGGTNEKLFF
CDR3nt: TGTGCCAGCAGTTACCAGGGGGGAACTAATGAAAAACTGTTTTTT

d_gene: .
v_gene: TRBV9
abundance: .
j_gene: TRBJ2-2
CDR3aa: CASSVAGPAGELFF
CDR3nt: TGTGCCAGCAGCGTAGCCGGACCCGCCGGGGAGCTGTTTTTT

d_gene: .
v_gene: TRBV11-2
abundance: few
j_gene: TRBJ1-6
CDR3aa: CASSTMGPESPLHF
CDR3nt: TGTGCCAGCAGCACAATGGGGCCCGAGTCACCCCTCCACTTT

d_gene: .
v_gene: TRBV29-1
abundance: few
j_gene: TRBJ1-6
CDR3aa: CSVGMNPDSPLHF
CDR3nt: TGCAGCGTTGGTATGAATCCGGATTCACCCCTCCACTTT

d_gene: .
v_gene: TRBV11-3
abundance: .
j_gene: TRBJ2-1
CDR3aa: CASSLDGRANTYNEQFF
CDR3nt: TGTGCCAGCAGCTTAGATGGCAGGGCGAACACCTACAATGAGCAGTTCTTC

d_gene: .
v_gene: TRBV4-2
abundance: .
j_gene: TRBJ1-1
CDR3aa: CASSRTENTEAFF
CDR3nt: TGTGCCAGCAGCCGGACAGAGAACACTGAAGCTTTCTTT

d_gene: .
v_gene: TRBV7-9
abundance: .
j_gene: TRBJ2-2
CDR3aa: CASSLFPGTGELFF
CDR3nt: TGTGCCAGCAGCTTATTCCCGGGGACCGGGGAGCTGTTTTTT

d_gene: TRBD1
v_gene: TRBV5-1
abundance: .
j_gene: TRBJ2-3
CDR3aa: CASRPRDRASTDTQYF
CDR3nt: TGCGCCAGCAGACCCCGGGACAGGGCCAGCACAGATACGCAGTATTTT

d_gene: TRBD1
v_gene: TRBV18
abundance: .
j_gene: TRBJ1-5
CDR3aa: CASRLDRNQPQHF
CDR3nt: TGTGCCAGCCGATTGGACAGGAATCAGCCCCAGCATTTT

d_gene: TRBD2
v_gene: TRBV7-9
abundance: once
j_gene: TRBJ2-3
CDR3aa: CASSLLQRGADTQYF
CDR3nt: TGTGCCAGCAGCTTACTCCAGCGGGGCGCAGATACGCAGTATTTT

d_gene: .
v_gene: TRBV19
abundance: .
j_gene: TRBJ1-5
CDR3aa: CASSIGGNQPQHF
CDR3nt: TGTGCCAGTAGTATAGGAGGAAATCAGCCCCAGCATTTT

d_gene: .
v_gene: TRBV27
abundance: .
j_gene: TRBJ2-4
CDR3aa: CASTSQAGNIQYF
CDR3nt: TGTGCCAGCACCTCCCAGGCTGGGAACATTCAGTACTTC

d_gene: .
v_gene: TRBV4-3
abundance: .
j_gene: TRBJ2-1
CDR3aa: CASSLAAGNNEQFF
CDR3nt: TGCGCCAGCAGCCTAGCTGCTGGTAACAATGAGCAGTTCTTC

d_gene: .
v_gene: TRBV6-1
abundance: once
j_gene: TRBJ2-4
CDR3aa: CASSKQGRYNIQYF
CDR3nt: TGTGCCAGCAGTAAACAGGGGAGGTATAACATTCAGTACTTC

d_gene: .
v_gene: TRBV19
abundance: .
j_gene: TRBJ1-3
CDR3aa: CASSPRGLLVSGNTIYF
CDR3nt: TGTGCCAGTAGTCCGCGGGGGCTTCTCGTCTCTGGAAACACCATATATTTT

d_gene: TRBD2
v_gene: TRBV7-9
abundance: .
j_gene: TRBJ2-4
CDR3aa: CASTPGRGGLAKNIQYF
CDR3nt: TGTGCCAGCACCCCAGGTCGGGGGGGCCTAGCCAAAAACATTCAGTACTTC

d_gene: TRBD2
v_gene: TRBV19
abundance: once
j_gene: TRBJ2-1
CDR3aa: CASRGGGNSYNEQFF
CDR3nt: TGTGCCAGCCGTGGGGGGGGGAACTCCTACAATGAGCAGTTCTTC

d_gene: .
v_gene: TRBV10-2
abundance: .
j_gene: TRBJ1-5
CDR3aa: CASTPGGSNQPQHF
CDR3nt: TGCGCCAGTACACCCGGGGGGAGCAATCAGCCCCAGCATTTT

d_gene: TRBD1
v_gene: TRBV2
abundance: .
j_gene: TRBJ2-1
CDR3aa: CASSHGQGYNEQFF
CDR3nt: TGTGCCAGCTCCCACGGACAGGGTTACAATGAGCAGTTCTTC

d_gene: .
v_gene: TRBV27
abundance: .
j_gene: TRBJ1-3
CDR3aa: CASSLPRTPGNTIYF
CDR3nt: TGTGCCAGCAGTTTACCGCGCACACCGGGAAACACCATATATTTT

d_gene: .
v_gene: TRBV4-3
abundance: .
j_gene: TRBJ2-7
CDR3aa: CASSQGRSREQYF
CDR3nt: TGCGCCAGCAGCCAAGGAAGAAGTAGGGAGCAGTACTTC

d_gene: .
v_gene: TRBV12-5
abundance: .
j_gene: TRBJ1-3
CDR3aa: CASGSGVAGNTIYF
CDR3nt: TGTGCTAGTGGTTCGGGAGTCGCTGGAAACACCATATATTTT

d_gene: .
v_gene: TRBV7-2
abundance: .
j_gene: TRBJ1-2
CDR3aa: CASSFSLGLQGNYGYTF
CDR3nt: TGTGCCAGCAGCTTTTCGCTCGGGTTGCAGGGAAACTATGGCTACACCTTC

d_gene: TRBD2
v_gene: TRBV7-2
abundance: .
j_gene: TRBJ2-2
CDR3aa: CASSRGGANTGELFF
CDR3nt: TGTGCCAGCAGCCGCGGGGGGGCTAACACCGGGGAGCTGTTTTTT

d_gene: TRBD2
v_gene: TRBV5-1
abundance: .
j_gene: TRBJ2-3
CDR3aa: CASSGTSGDSTDTQYF
CDR3nt: TGCGCCAGCAGCGGAACTAGCGGGGATAGCACAGATACGCAGTATTTT

d_gene: .
v_gene: TRBV19
abundance: .
j_gene: TRBJ2-3
CDR3aa: CASTPSKGSTDTQYF
CDR3nt: TGTGCCAGTACCCCAAGTAAGGGAAGCACAGATACGCAGTATTTT

d_gene: TRBD1
v_gene: TRBV7-9
abundance: once
j_gene: TRBJ2-7
CDR3aa: CASSLADRGNEQYF
CDR3nt: TGTGCCAGCAGCTTAGCGGACAGGGGGAACGAGCAGTACTTC

d_gene: .
v_gene: TRBV7-8
abundance: .
j_gene: TRBJ2-3
CDR3aa: CASSRVVGPVTDTQYF
CDR3nt: TGTGCCAGCAGCAGGGTAGTGGGCCCTGTCACAGATACGCAGTATTTT

d_gene: .
v_gene: TRBV7-9
abundance: once
j_gene: TRBJ1-1
CDR3aa: CASKNREGNTEAFF
CDR3nt: TGTGCCAGCAAAAACAGGGAGGGAAACACTGAAGCTTTCTTT

d_gene: .
v_gene: TRBV4-3
abundance: once
j_gene: TRBJ1-2
CDR3aa: CASSQGRGQGAGGYTF
CDR3nt: TGCGCCAGCAGCCAGGGCCGAGGACAAGGGGCAGGGGGCTACACCTTC

d_gene: .
v_gene: TRBV13
abundance: .
j_gene: TRBJ1-2
CDR3aa: CASSSATMRYGYTF
CDR3nt: TGTGCCAGCAGCTCTGCGACAATGCGCTATGGCTACACCTTC

d_gene: .
v_gene: TRBV5-6
abundance: few
j_gene: TRBJ1-1
CDR3aa: CASSPGGTNTEAFF
CDR3nt: TGTGCCAGCAGCCCCGGAGGGACAAACACTGAAGCTTTCTTT

d_gene: TRBD1
v_gene: TRBV6-1
abundance: .
j_gene: TRBJ2-7
CDR3aa: CASSEKGTGVYEQYF
CDR3nt: TGTGCCAGCAGTGAAAAAGGGACAGGGGTATACGAGCAGTACTTC

d_gene: .
v_gene: TRBV18
abundance: .
j_gene: TRBJ1-5
CDR3aa: CASSPQAAEGNQPQHF
CDR3nt: TGTGCCAGCTCACCACAAGCAGCGGAGGGCAATCAGCCCCAGCATTTT

d_gene: .
v_gene: TRBV6-1
abundance: .
j_gene: TRBJ1-4
CDR3aa: CASSLLRLKVEKLFF
CDR3nt: TGTGCCAGCAGTTTATTACGGTTAAAGGTTGAAAAACTGTTTTTT

d_gene: .
v_gene: TRBV7-9
abundance: .
j_gene: TRBJ1-3
CDR3aa: CASSLAQDSGNTIYF
CDR3nt: TGTGCCAGCAGCTTAGCCCAGGACTCTGGAAACACCATATATTTT

d_gene: .
v_gene: TRBV6-4
abundance: .
j_gene: TRBJ2-2
CDR3aa: CASGEDPTGELFF
CDR3nt: TGTGCCAGCGGTGAAGACCCCACCGGGGAGCTGTTTTTT

d_gene: .
v_gene: TRBV18
abundance: .
j_gene: TRBJ2-7
CDR3aa: CASSIQGRPEQYF
CDR3nt: TGTGCCAGCTCAATACAGGGCCGCCCCGAGCAGTACTTC

d_gene: TRBD1
v_gene: TRBV5-1
abundance: .
j_gene: TRBJ1-4
CDR3aa: CASSADGQGSTNEKLFF
CDR3nt: TGCGCCAGCAGCGCGGACGGACAGGGCTCGACTAATGAAAAACTGTTTTTT

d_gene: TRBD1
v_gene: TRBV19
abundance: .
j_gene: TRBJ2-7
CDR3aa: CASGTGALYEQYF
CDR3nt: TGTGCCAGCGGGACAGGGGCCCTTTACGAGCAGTACTTC

d_gene: TRBD1
v_gene: TRBV6-5
abundance: few
j_gene: TRBJ2-1
CDR3aa: CASSFTQGAGEQFF
CDR3nt: TGTGCCAGCAGTTTTACCCAGGGGGCGGGTGAGCAGTTCTTC

d_gene: TRBD2
v_gene: TRBV7-6
abundance: once
j_gene: TRBJ2-7
CDR3aa: CASSSRLAGGADEQYF
CDR3nt: TGTGCCAGCAGCTCTAGACTAGCGGGGGGTGCGGACGAGCAGTACTTC

d_gene: .
v_gene: TRBV5-4
abundance: .
j_gene: TRBJ1-5
CDR3aa: CASHNQGPGNQPQHF
CDR3nt: TGTGCCAGCCATAATCAGGGGCCCGGGAATCAGCCCCAGCATTTT